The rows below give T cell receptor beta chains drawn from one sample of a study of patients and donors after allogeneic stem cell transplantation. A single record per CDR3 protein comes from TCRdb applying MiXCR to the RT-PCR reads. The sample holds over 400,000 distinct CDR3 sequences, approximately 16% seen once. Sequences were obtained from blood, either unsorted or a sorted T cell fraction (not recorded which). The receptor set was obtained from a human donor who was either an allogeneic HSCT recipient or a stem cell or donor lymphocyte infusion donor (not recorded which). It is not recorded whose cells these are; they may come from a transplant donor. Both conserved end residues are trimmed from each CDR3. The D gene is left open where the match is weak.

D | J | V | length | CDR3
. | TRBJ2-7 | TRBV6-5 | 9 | ASRNMGGVY
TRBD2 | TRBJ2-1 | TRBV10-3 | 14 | AISVLGTSGGNEQF
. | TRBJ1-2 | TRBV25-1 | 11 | ASRHRARSGYT
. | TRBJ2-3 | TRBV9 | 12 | ASSVDYRADTQY
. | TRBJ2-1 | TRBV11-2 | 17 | ASSLVAGLAYRNYNEQF
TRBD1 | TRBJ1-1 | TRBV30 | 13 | AWSVFGTGGARAF
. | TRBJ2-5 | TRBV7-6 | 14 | ASSLAPTSTQETQY
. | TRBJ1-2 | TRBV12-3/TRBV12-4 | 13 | ASRQLRTDNYGYT
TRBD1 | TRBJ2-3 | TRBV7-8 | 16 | ASSSDSGPGQRVTTQY
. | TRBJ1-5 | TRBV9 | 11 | ASSERGDQPQH
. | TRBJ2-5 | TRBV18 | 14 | ASSPLPGNGQETQY
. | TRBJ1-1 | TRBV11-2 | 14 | ASSHTRGGGRTEAF
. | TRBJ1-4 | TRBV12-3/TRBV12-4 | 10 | ASSLVNEKLF
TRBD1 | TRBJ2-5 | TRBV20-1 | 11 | SAIGQGQETQY
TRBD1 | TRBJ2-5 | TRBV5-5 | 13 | ASSSTGARGETQY
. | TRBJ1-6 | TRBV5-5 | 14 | ASSPRDSGNNSPLH